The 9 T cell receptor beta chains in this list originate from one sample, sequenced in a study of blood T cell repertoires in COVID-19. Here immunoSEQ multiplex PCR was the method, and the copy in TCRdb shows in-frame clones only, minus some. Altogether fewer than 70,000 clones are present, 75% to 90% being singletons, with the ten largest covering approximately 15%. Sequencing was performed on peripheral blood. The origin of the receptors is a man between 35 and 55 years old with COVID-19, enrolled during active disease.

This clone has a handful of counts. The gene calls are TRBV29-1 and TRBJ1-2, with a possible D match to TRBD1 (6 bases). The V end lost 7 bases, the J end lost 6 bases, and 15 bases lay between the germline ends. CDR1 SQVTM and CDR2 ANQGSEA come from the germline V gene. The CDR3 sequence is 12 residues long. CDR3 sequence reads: CSGNQGGDGYTF. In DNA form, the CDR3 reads TGCAGCGGAAATCAAGGGGGGGATGGCTACACCTTC.

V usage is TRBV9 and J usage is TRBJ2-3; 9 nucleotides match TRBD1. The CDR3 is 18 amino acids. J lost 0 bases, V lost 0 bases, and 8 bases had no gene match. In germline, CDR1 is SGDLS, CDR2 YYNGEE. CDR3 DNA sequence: TGTGCCAGCAGCGTAGCTCCGGACAGGGGCCCTAGCACAGATACGCAGTATTTT. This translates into CASSVAPDRGPSTDTQYF.

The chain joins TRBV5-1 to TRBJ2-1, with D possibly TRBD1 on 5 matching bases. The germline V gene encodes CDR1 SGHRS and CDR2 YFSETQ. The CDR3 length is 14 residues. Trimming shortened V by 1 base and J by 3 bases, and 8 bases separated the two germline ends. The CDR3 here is CASSLRQGYNEQFF. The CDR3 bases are TGCGCCAGCAGCTTGCGGCAGGGCTACAATGAGCAGTTCTTC.

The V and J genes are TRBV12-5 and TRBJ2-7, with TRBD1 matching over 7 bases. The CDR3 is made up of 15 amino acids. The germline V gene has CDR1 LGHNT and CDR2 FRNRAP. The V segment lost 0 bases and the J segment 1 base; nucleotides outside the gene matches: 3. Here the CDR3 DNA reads TGTGCTAGTGGTTTGGTGAGGGGGCGGTCCTACGAGCAGTACTTC. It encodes CASGLVRGRSYEQYF. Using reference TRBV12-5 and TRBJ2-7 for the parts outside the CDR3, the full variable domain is DARVTQTPRHKVTEMGQEVTMRCQPILGHNTVFWYRQTMMQGLELLAYFRNRAPLDDSGMPKDRFSAEMPDATLATLKIQPSEPRDSAVYFCASGLVRGRSYEQYFGPGTRLTVT.

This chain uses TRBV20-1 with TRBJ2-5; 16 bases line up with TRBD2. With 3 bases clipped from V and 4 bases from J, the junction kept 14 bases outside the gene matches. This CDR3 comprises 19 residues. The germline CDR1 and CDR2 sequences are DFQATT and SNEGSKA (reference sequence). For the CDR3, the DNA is TGCAGTGCTAGTGATAGCTCGGGACTAGCGGGGGGGTCTGGAGAGACCCAGTACTTC. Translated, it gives CSASDSSGLAGGSGETQYF.

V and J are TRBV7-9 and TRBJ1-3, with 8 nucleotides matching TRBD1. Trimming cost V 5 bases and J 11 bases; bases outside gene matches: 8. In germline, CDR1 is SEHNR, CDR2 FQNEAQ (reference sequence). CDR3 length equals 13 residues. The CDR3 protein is CASSRGTGRAIYF. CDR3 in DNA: TGTGCCAGCAGCCGTGGGACAGGACGAGCCATATATTTT.

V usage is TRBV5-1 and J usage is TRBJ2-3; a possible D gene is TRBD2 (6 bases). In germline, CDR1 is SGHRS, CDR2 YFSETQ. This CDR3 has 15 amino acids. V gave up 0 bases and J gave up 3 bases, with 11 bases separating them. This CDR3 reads CASSLGGGSTDTQYF. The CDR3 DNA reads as TGCGCCAGCAGCTTGGGTGGGGGGAGTACAGATACGCAGTATTTT. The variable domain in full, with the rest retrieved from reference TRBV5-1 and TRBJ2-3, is KAGVTQTPRYLIKTRGQQVTLSCSPISGHRSVSWYQQTPGQGLQFLFEYFSETQRNKGNFPGRFSGRQFSNSRSEMNVSTLELGDSALYLCASSLGGGSTDTQYFGPGTRLTVL.

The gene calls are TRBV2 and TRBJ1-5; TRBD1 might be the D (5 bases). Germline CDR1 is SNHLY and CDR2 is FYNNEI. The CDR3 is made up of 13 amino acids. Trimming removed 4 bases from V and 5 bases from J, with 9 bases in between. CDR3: CASSGGEYQPQHF. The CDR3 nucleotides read TGTGCCAGCAGTGGGGGGGAGTATCAGCCCCAGCATTTT.

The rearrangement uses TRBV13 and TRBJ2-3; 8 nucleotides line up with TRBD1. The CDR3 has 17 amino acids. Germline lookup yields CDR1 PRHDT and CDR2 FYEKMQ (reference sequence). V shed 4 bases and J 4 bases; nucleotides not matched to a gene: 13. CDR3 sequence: CASSSAGWQGASDTQYF. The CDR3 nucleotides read TGTGCCAGCAGCTCCGCTGGGTGGCAGGGGGCCTCAGATACGCAGTATTTT.